What follows are 26 T cell receptor beta chains derived from one specimen sequenced in a study of blood T cells in healthy people across ages. Sample-barcoded 5' priming and a J-beta primer mix drove a second PCR of about 6 to 12 cycles. MiXCR was run by TCRdb on the 5' RACE reads, yielding one entry per CDR3 protein. The table records about 720,000 distinct CDR3 sequences, 22% of them present only once. The sample taken for sequencing was blood. The receptors come from a man aged 70-80 years in good health.

The sample holds a few counts of this clonotype. The chain combines TRBV5-1 with TRBJ2-5; D possibly corresponds to TRBD2 (6 bases). Deletions cut 2 bases from V and 3 bases from J, with 11 bases between. The CDR3 loop spans 14 amino acids. Germline CDR1 SGHRS, CDR2 YFSETQ. The CDR3 loop is CASSFGGFEETQYF. The CDR3, as DNA: TGCGCCAGCAGCTTCGGGGGATTTGAAGAGACCCAGTACTTC.

This clonotype was counted at least ten times. The CDR3 loop is CASSLEWTSLETQYF. The CDR3, as DNA: TGTGCCAGCAGCTTAGAGTGGACTAGTTTAGAGACCCAGTACTTC. The chain carries TRBV7-2 and TRBJ2-5, with TRBD2 identical over 7 bases. CDR1 is SGHTA, CDR2 FQGNSA, per germline. The CDR3 is made up of 15 amino acids. The trim removed 1 base at V and 4 bases at J, leaving 6 bases unmatched.

The chain recombines TRBV12-3 or TRBV12-4 with TRBJ1-1; tentatively, D is TRBD1 (5 bases). The CDR3 consists of 15 residues. Trimming pared 6 bases from V and 3 bases from J, leaving 17 bases between. The CDR3 nucleotides read TGTGCCAGCAGCCCCTGGTCGGGGGTCGACACTGAAGCTTTCTTT. Translated: CASSPWSGVDTEAFF.

The gene calls are TRBV6-6 and TRBJ2-2, with 7 bases lining up with TRBD1. This CDR3 comprises 16 residues. Looked up from germline, CDR1 is MNHNY and CDR2 is SVGAGI (reference sequence). V dropped 8 bases and J dropped 1; count of bases not matched to a gene: 10. CDR3 loop: CASGAQGQKNTGELFF. CDR3 nucleotide sequence: TGTGCCAGCGGTGCACAGGGGCAGAAGAACACCGGGGAGCTGTTTTTT.

This chain links TRBV5-1 with TRBJ2-1; 10 positions match TRBD2. V gave up 4 bases and J gave up 8 bases; unmatched junction bases: 12. Per the germline V gene, CDR1 is SGHRS and CDR2 is YFSETQ. This CDR3 has 16 residues. The CDR3 here is CASSLGWLAGEDEQFF. CDR3 DNA sequence: TGCGCCAGCAGCCTGGGGTGGCTAGCGGGGGAGGATGAGCAGTTCTTC.

A remark on this clonotype: The junction differs from germline at one of its ends, possibly a read error. The J gene is TRBJ2-3, the V gene TRBV5-1; 8 bases are a match to TRBD2. The CDR3 has 16 amino acids. The germline V gene encodes CDR1 SGHRS and CDR2 YFSETQ. This chain's CDR3 is CASSLEVSGTEETQYF. The CDR3 nucleotides are TGCGCCAGCAGCTTGGAGGTTAGCGGGACGGAAGAGACCCAGTACTTT.

This clonotype was seen repeatedly, ten times or more. The rearrangement joins TRBV10-3 to TRBJ2-3; 9 bases are shared with TRBD2. The CDR3 is 15 amino acids. From germline, CDR1 is ENHRY and CDR2 SYGVKD. V was clipped by 1 base and J by 6 bases; unmatched bases: 5. The CDR3 here is CAISELSSGVDTQYF. The CDR3 DNA follows: TGTGCCATCAGTGAGTTGTCTAGCGGGGTGGATACGCAGTATTTT.

This clonotype appeared many times. The chain is built from TRBV5-1 and TRBJ2-3; the D gene is possibly TRBD1 (5 bases). The CDR3 is made up of 16 amino acids. The germline V gene has CDR1 SGHRS and CDR2 YFSETQ. V was shortened by 3 bases and J by 0 bases, with 14 bases between the two germline ends. The CDR3 DNA follows: TGCGCCAGCAGCTCGATCCTAGGGGCTAGCACAGATACGCAGTATTTT. Translating gives CASSSILGASTDTQYF. The full variable domain, its missing parts supplied by reference TRBV5-1 and TRBJ2-3, is KAGVTQTPRYLIKTRGQQVTLSCSPISGHRSVSWYQQTPGQGLQFLFEYFSETQRNKGNFPGRFSGRQFSNSRSEMNVSTLELGDSALYLCASSSILGASTDTQYFGPGTRLTVL.

This clonotype was observed a few times. This chain joins TRBV5-1 and TRBJ2-1; 13 bases agree with TRBD2. Germline V gene lookup returns CDR1 SGHRS and CDR2 YFSETQ. Unmatched junction bases numbered 6, after V lost 4 bases and J lost 8 bases. CDR3 length: 15 residues. In DNA, the CDR3 is TGCGCCAGCAGCCCTACTAGCGGGAGGGCAGATGAGCAGTTCTTC. Its protein is CASSPTSGRADEQFF.

The V gene is TRBV6-1, the J gene TRBJ2-1, with 8 bases aligning to TRBD2. Germline CDR1 is MNHNS and CDR2 is SASEGT. CDR3 length: 12 residues. The ends lost 11 bases at V and 3 bases at J; junction bases unmatched: 3. CDR3 DNA sequence: TGTGCCGGCGGGGGGTACTACAATGAGCAGTTCTTC. Its protein product is CAGGGYYNEQFF.

This rearrangement joins TRBV5-1 to TRBJ2-6, with 7 bases fitting TRBD2. With 3 bases clipped from V and 0 bases from J, the junction kept 0 bases outside the gene matches. Germline-derived CDR1 and CDR2 are SGHRS and YFSETQ. The CDR3 runs 15 residues. The CDR3 DNA is TGCGCCAGCAGCTGGGGGGGCTCTGGGGCCAACGTCCTGACTTTC. It codes for CASSWGGSGANVLTF.

This clonotype appeared a few times. This chain links TRBV5-1 with TRBJ2-1; TRBD2 matches at 12 bases. Trimming cost V 3 bases and J 7 bases; bases outside gene matches: 8. The CDR3 is 16 amino acids. The V gene's germline CDR1 is SGHRS and CDR2 YFSETQ. The CDR3 here is CASSSLAGGPENEQFF. The DNA of the CDR3 is TGCGCCAGCAGCTCCCTAGCGGGAGGGCCAGAAAATGAGCAGTTCTTC.

The rearrangement joins TRBV29-1 to TRBJ1-3; D is unresolved. The CDR3 extends over 14 amino acids. V gave up 7 bases and J gave up 0 bases, with 13 bases separating them. Germline CDR1 SQVTM, CDR2 ANQGSEA. The CDR3 bases are TGCAGCGCGGGCAGCGGGTCCTCTGGAAACACCATATATTTT. Translated, it gives CSAGSGSSGNTIYF.

This clonotype was seen a few times. This chain uses TRBV7-2 with TRBJ2-4; 11 bases agree with TRBD2. The V and J ends lost 1 base and 1 base, in that order; junction bases with no gene match: 6. CDR1 SGHTA and CDR2 FQGNSA come from the germline V gene. This CDR3 is 18 amino acids long. CDR3 sequence: CASSLVASGRIAKNIQYF. DNA for the CDR3: TGTGCCAGCAGCTTAGTGGCTAGCGGGAGGATCGCCAAAAACATTCAGTACTTC.

This clonotype was seen a few times. The gene calls are TRBV7-9 and TRBJ1-1; D is undetermined. This CDR3 region has 14 residues. V gave up 1 base and J gave up 8 bases, with 14 bases separating them. Germline V gene data show CDR1 as SEHNR and CDR2 as FQNEAQ (reference sequence). The CDR3 reads CASSLDDTLLEAFF. The CDR3 DNA reads TGTGCCAGCAGCTTAGATGACACCTTACTAGAAGCTTTCTTT.

The chain carries TRBV3-1 and TRBJ2-1; perhaps TRBD2 as D (6 bases). Trimming took 6 bases from V and 5 from J, leaving 14 bases between them. This CDR3 is built from 14 residues. Germline CDR1 and CDR2: LGHDT and YNNKEL (reference sequence). This chain's CDR3 is CASRDRSGHNEQFF. The CDR3 DNA reads as TGTGCCAGCAGGGATCGTAGCGGCCACAATGAGCAGTTCTTC.

This clonotype was seen a few times. The chain couples TRBV20-1 to TRBJ2-5; 11 nucleotides agree with TRBD2. Germline V CDR1 and CDR2: DFQATT, SNEGSKA (reference sequence). The CDR3 is 15 amino acids. Trimming removed 4 bases from V and 3 bases from J; junction bases left unmatched: 7. The CDR3 DNA sequence: TGCAGTGCTACGACTAGCGGGGTTCTAGAAGAGACCCAGTACTTC. Translation gives CSATTSGVLEETQYF.

The V gene is TRBV20-1, the J gene TRBJ2-5; D gene uncertain. The DNA end lines up better with TRBJ2-1; the J call may be wrong. The CDR3 extends over 10 amino acids. Germline loops: CDR1 DFQATT, CDR2 SNEGSKA (reference sequence). The CDR3 DNA follows: TGCAGTGCTATTCACAATGAGCAGTTCTTC. Encoded protein: CSAIHNEQFF.

In this sample, this clonotype turned up a few times. J is TRBJ2-7 and V is TRBV24-1; 8 bases agree with TRBD1. The J call could be wrong; TRBJ2-1 is a better fit for the DNA end. CDR3 length: 15 amino acids. Germline CDR1 and CDR2: KGHDR and SFDVKD. CDR3 in amino acids: CATSEATGVYNEQFF. The DNA of the CDR3 is TGTGCCACCAGTGAAGCGACAGGGGTGTACAATGAGCAGTTCTTC.

V usage is TRBV28 and J usage is TRBJ2-7, with D possibly being TRBD2 (6 bases). V was trimmed by 6 bases and J by 0 bases, leaving 15 bases between them. Germline CDR1 MDHEN, CDR2 SYDVKM. The CDR3 runs 15 residues. As DNA, the CDR3 is TGTGCCAGCAGCTCGGTGGGGGACTTCTCCTACGAGCAGTACTTC. Protein sequence: CASSSVGDFSYEQYF.

The rearrangement uses TRBV6-1 and TRBJ1-2; TRBD1 aligns across 10 bases. The V gene's germline CDR1 is MNHNS and CDR2 SASEGT. The CDR3 contains 16 residues. With 7 bases clipped from V and 1 base from J, the junction kept 9 bases outside the gene matches. This CDR3 is CASTRDRGYSNYGYTF. The CDR3 DNA follows: TGTGCCAGCACCAGGGACAGGGGTTACAGTAACTATGGCTACACCTTC.

This clonotype was detected only a few times. This rearrangement joins TRBV12-3 or TRBV12-4 to TRBJ2-1; 13 nucleotides line up with TRBD2. The J segment lost 7 bases and the V segment lost 2 bases, leaving 14 bases of the junction unmatched. The CDR3 runs to 19 residues. The CDR3 sequence is CASSLMSQRTSGRLNEQFF. The CDR3 coding sequence is TGTGCCAGCAGTTTAATGAGTCAGCGGACTAGCGGGAGATTGAATGAGCAGTTCTTC.

This clonotype was seen a handful of times. This chain joins TRBV5-1 and TRBJ2-5, with 11 positions matching TRBD2. The V and J ends lost 4 bases and 1 base, in that order; junction bases with no gene match: 3. The CDR3 extends over 15 amino acids. The V gene's germline CDR1 is SGHRS and CDR2 YFSETQ. The CDR3: CASSPGLAVQETQYF. In nucleotides, the CDR3 is TGCGCCAGCAGCCCGGGACTAGCGGTCCAAGAGACCCAGTACTTC.

With respect to this clonotype: One junction end does not reproduce the germline sequence, and a read error may be involved. This chain links TRBV5-1 with TRBJ1-4; TRBD1 might be the D (5 bases). This CDR3 is built from 13 residues. CDR1 SGHRS and CDR2 YFSETQ come from the germline V gene. CDR3 nucleotides: TGCGTCAGCAGAACGGGGGCTAATGAAAAACTGTTTTTT. Translation gives CVSRTGANEKLFF.

The J gene is TRBJ2-3, the V gene TRBV5-4; the match to TRBD2 covers 8 bases. The CDR3 extends over 16 amino acids. After removal of 4 bases from V and 2 bases from J, the junction contained 9 bases not matched to a gene. The germline CDR1 and CDR2 sequences are SGHNT and YYREEE (reference sequence). The CDR3 region is CASSPYPSGYTDTQYF. In DNA, the CDR3 is TGTGCCAGCAGCCCGTACCCTAGCGGGTACACAGATACGCAGTATTTT.

The chain is built from TRBV20-1 and TRBJ2-3; D is uncertain. The CDR3 totals 12 residues. From germline, CDR1 is DFQATT and CDR2 SNEGSKA (reference sequence). The V gene lost 6 bases and the J gene lost 6 bases, with 13 bases spanning the gap. The CDR3 here is CSALKGLDTQYF. The CDR3 nucleotides read TGCAGTGCCCTCAAGGGATTGGATACGCAGTATTTT.